The 14 T cell receptor beta chains in this list originate from one sample, sequenced in a study of radiotherapy plus CTLA-4 blockade in lung cancer (dated by TCRdb to 2017 to 2018). Libraries were prepared through the immunoSEQ multiplex PCR assay. TCRdb re-hosts the immuneACCESS table, in-frame sequences only. Its copies lack some clones; in the studies checked, an unresolved V gene accounts for under half of them, and the cause for the rest is not known. This sample lists roughly 88,000 clones; approximately 83% were detected once. 0.84% of the sample belongs to the ten largest clones. The source material was peripheral blood, sampled from a patient treated with radiotherapy plus ipilimumab. The receptors stem from a human donor with non-small cell lung cancer who had stable disease on radiotherapy plus ipilimumab.

The rearrangement joins TRBV5-4 to TRBJ1-2; D is ambiguous. V lost 0 bases to trimming and J lost 0 bases, with 6 bases between them. The CDR3 extends over 14 amino acids. CDR1 and CDR2 (germline): SGHNT, YYREEE (reference sequence). CDR3 loop: CASSLAQTNYGYTF. In DNA form, the CDR3 reads TGTGCCAGCAGCTTGGCCCAAACTAACTATGGCTACACCTTC. Based on the CDR3 plus reference TRBV5-4 and TRBJ1-2, the full variable domain is ETGVTQSPTHLIKTRGQQVTLRCSSQSGHNTVSWYQQALGQGPQFIFQYYREEENGRGNFPPRFSGLQFPNYSSELNVNALELDDSALYLCASSLAQTNYGYTFGSGTRLTVV.

This clone has only a few counts. The V gene is TRBV7-8, the J gene TRBJ2-2; 7 bases are a match to TRBD2. V lost 5 bases, J lost 0 bases, and 9 bases stayed unmatched. CDR3 length: 17 residues. Germline CDR1 and CDR2: SGHVS and FQNEAQ. CDR3 coding DNA: TGTGCCAGCAGCCCCCGACCAGGACTAGCGAACACCGGGGAGCTGTTTTTT. Its translation: CASSPRPGLANTGELFF.

This chain uses TRBV7-8 with TRBJ1-2; D unresolved. Between the trimmed V and J ends, which lost 5 bases and 5 bases, there was a span of 15 bases. The CDR3 consists of 14 residues. Germline CDR1 SGHVS, CDR2 FQNEAQ. CDR3 loop: CASSQRTSFYGYTF. As DNA, the CDR3 is TGTGCCAGCAGCCAGCGGACTTCCTTTTATGGCTACACCTTC.

The V and J genes are TRBV5-1 and TRBJ1-2; D possibly corresponds to TRBD1 (5 bases). Trimming shortened V by 4 bases and J by 0 bases, and 22 bases separated the two germline ends. Germline CDR1 reads SGHRS; CDR2 reads YFSETQ. The CDR3 has 18 residues. The CDR3 region has the DNA TGCGCCAGCAGCCCGAATGGGGCTCGAGTGGCCGCTAACTATGGCTACACCTTC. This sequence encodes CASSPNGARVAANYGYTF.

This clone was recorded a few times. The chain uses TRBV5-4 and TRBJ2-1; D gene ambiguous. The germline gives CDR1 SGHNT, CDR2 YYREEE (reference sequence). Trimming removed 1 base from V and 4 bases from J, with 0 bases in between. The CDR3 is 11 amino acids. The CDR3 here is CASSLYNEQFF. Here the CDR3 DNA reads TGTGCCAGCAGCTTGTACAATGAGCAGTTCTTC.

This clone was picked up one time. The chain links TRBV6-6 to TRBJ2-7, with 7 bases aligning to TRBD1. J was trimmed by 2 bases and V by 5 bases; bases with no gene match: 6. This CDR3 has 14 amino acids. The germline V gene encodes CDR1 MNHNY and CDR2 SVGAGI (reference sequence). The CDR3: CASSSRDSTYEQYF. The CDR3 nucleotides are TGTGCCAGCAGTAGCCGGGACAGTACCTACGAGCAGTACTTC.

This clone appeared once. The gene calls are TRBV5-1 and TRBJ1-1; D call uncertain. CDR1 and CDR2 from the germline V gene are SGHRS and YFSETQ. Trimming took off 0 bases at V and 1 base at J, with 4 bases between the two ends. The CDR3 length is 13 residues. DNA for the CDR3: TGCGCCAGCAGCTTGGTTTCGAACACTGAAGCTTTCTTT. As protein: CASSLVSNTEAFF.

This sequence joins TRBV5-1 and TRBJ2-3; maybe TRBD2 (5 bases). CDR1 SGHRS and CDR2 YFSETQ come from the germline V gene. V lost 2 bases and J 0 bases, leaving 10 bases between the germline ends. CDR3 length: 15 amino acids. DNA of the CDR3: TGCGCCAGCAGCTTCGACGGGGATAGCACAGATACGCAGTATTTT. It is translated as CASSFDGDSTDTQYF. Full variable domain (rest looked up from reference TRBV5-1 and TRBJ2-3): KAGVTQTPRYLIKTRGQQVTLSCSPISGHRSVSWYQQTPGQGLQFLFEYFSETQRNKGNFPGRFSGRQFSNSRSEMNVSTLELGDSALYLCASSFDGDSTDTQYFGPGTRLTVL.

The V gene is TRBV2, the J gene TRBJ1-1; 9 bases match TRBD1. There are 14 residues in the CDR3. J lost 6 bases, V lost 6 bases, and 8 bases had no gene match. Germline CDR1 and CDR2: SNHLY and FYNNEI. The CDR3 DNA sequence: TGTGCCAGCAGCGGCCGGACAGGGGCACCTGAAGCTTTCTTT. Its translation is CASSGRTGAPEAFF.

This clone has only one observation. This chain links TRBV11-1 with TRBJ2-2, with 7 bases aligning to TRBD1. The CDR3 has 17 residues. Germline loops: CDR1 SGHAT, CDR2 FQDESV (reference sequence). The trim removed 3 bases at V and 0 bases at J, leaving 7 bases unmatched. The CDR3 coding sequence is TGTGCCAGCAGCTTTCTTCGGGGACAGCCGAACACCGGGGAGCTGTTTTTT. Translating it yields CASSFLRGQPNTGELFF.

The chain combines TRBV29-1 with TRBJ1-1; D is unresolved. The germline gives CDR1 SQVTM, CDR2 ANQGSEA. With 4 bases removed from V and 5 bases from J, the gap between germline ends came to 14 bases. The CDR3 extends over 13 amino acids. CDR3 region: CSVGPFGGTEAFF. As DNA, the CDR3 is TGCAGCGTTGGGCCTTTCGGTGGTACTGAAGCTTTCTTT.

The chain is built from TRBV15 and TRBJ1-6; TRBD1 agrees at 11 bases. V lost 3 bases, J lost 7 bases, and 2 bases stayed unmatched. Per the germline V gene, CDR1 is LNHNV and CDR2 is YYDKDF (reference sequence). The CDR3 totals 15 residues. In DNA form, the CDR3 reads TGTGCCACCAGCAGGGGGACAGGGGGGAATTCACCCCTCCACTTT. Translation: CATSRGTGGNSPLHF.

CDR3 sequence: CASGAGGSYGYTF. In DNA, the CDR3 is TGCGCCAGCGGGGCCGGGGGCAGCTATGGCTACACCTTC. This sequence joins TRBV5-1 and TRBJ1-2; possibly TRBD1 for D (6 bases). The CDR3 has 13 amino acids. V was pared by 7 bases and J by 4 bases, with 14 bases between. Germline V CDR1 and CDR2: SGHRS, YFSETQ.

This clone was seen just once. V is TRBV5-1 and J is TRBJ1-1; the match to TRBD1 covers 9 bases. This CDR3 is 14 amino acids long. V shed 6 bases, J shed 2 bases, and the junction held 5 bases outside the gene matches. Germline V lookup: CDR1 SGHRS, CDR2 YFSETQ. CDR3 nucleotide sequence: TGCGCCAGCATCCCGGGACAGGGCAACACTGAAGCTTTCTTT. As protein: CASIPGQGNTEAFF.